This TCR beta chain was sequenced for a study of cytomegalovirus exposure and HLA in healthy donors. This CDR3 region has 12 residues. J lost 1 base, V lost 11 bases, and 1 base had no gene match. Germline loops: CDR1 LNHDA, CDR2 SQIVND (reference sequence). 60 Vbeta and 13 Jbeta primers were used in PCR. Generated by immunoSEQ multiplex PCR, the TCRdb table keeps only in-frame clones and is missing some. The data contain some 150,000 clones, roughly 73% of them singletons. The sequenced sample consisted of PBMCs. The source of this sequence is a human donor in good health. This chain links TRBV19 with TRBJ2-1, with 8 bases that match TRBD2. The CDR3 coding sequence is TGTGCCGTAGCGGGGTCCTACAATGAGCAGTTCTTC. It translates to CAVAGSYNEQFF. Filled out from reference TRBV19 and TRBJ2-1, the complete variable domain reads DGGITQSPKYLFRKEGQNVTLSCEQNLNHDAMYWYRQDPGQGLRLIYYSQIVNDFQKGDIAEGYSVSREKKESFPLTVTSAQKNPTAFYLCAVAGSYNEQFFGPGTRLTVL.